This TCR beta chain was found in a study of Graves' ophthalmopathy and Graves' hyperthyroidism (dated by TCRdb to between 2017 and 2018). Regarding the research as a whole: Peripheral blood samples were taken at the time of initial diagnosis, before any treatment was given. Following sample collection, hyperthyroidism patients were given methimazole at a starting dose of 30 mg daily, and ophthalmopathy patients were given high-dose intravenous methylprednisolone. In total, 135 blood samples were TCR-sequenced: approximately 42 ophthalmopathy, around 75 hyperthyroidism and roughly 17 hyperthyroidism-to-ophthalmopathy patients. The independent validation cohort included around 19 hyperthyroidism patients plus 17 patients who later progressed from hyperthyroidism to ophthalmopathy. The study used signatures of the TCR beta repertoire to tell Graves' ophthalmopathy apart from Graves' hyperthyroidism and to predict which patients would progress to ophthalmopathy. To explore V-J signatures that distinguish ophthalmopathy from hyperthyroidism, a discovery set of 100 patients was enrolled, made up of over 40 with ophthalmopathy and some 60 with stable hyperthyroidism. In about six hyperthyroidism patients, the T-cell repertoire of thyroid tissue was compared with the T-cell repertoire of blood.

TCR beta CDR3 regions were amplified from RNA transcripts for repertoire sequencing. The first round of RT-PCR was done with HTBI primers and the Qiagen OneStep RT-PCR kit, and was followed by a second round of multiplex PCR, then size selection and purification. Libraries were sequenced paired-end with 100 bp reads on an Illumina HiSeq2000. Under the source paper's analysis protocol: SOAPnuke was used to process the reads, throwing out any read that had adapters, had uncalled bases, had a mean Phred below 15, or lacked an exact constant-primer or identifier match. High-quality paired reads were merged with COPE v1.2.5. Clonotypes were defined as unique nucleotide sequences and were aligned to IMGT TRB V, D and J references using MiTCR v1.1. The analysis was limited to V-J combinations with a frequency above 0.0001, which together covered 99.2% of repertoires. For each V-J combination, a TCR clonal expansion and chaos score was defined as the ratio of F50 clonal expansion to chaos observed in the TCRdist matrix. Features were reduced by Welch's t-statistics and random forest to about a dozen V-J combinations, which fed a naive Bayes classifier. The similarity between thyroid and blood repertoires was quantified using the Morisita-Horn index. TCRdb handled the public reads itself, with Q25 trimming in fastp and clone calling in MiXCR, and kept productive beta chains. Duplicate CDR3 protein sequences are folded into a single record with the most common DNA and genes. For this entry, the V and J calls and clone size follow TCRdb and not the study's own pipeline. Within this sample are around 40,000 distinct CDR3 sequences, with 45% to 60% of them counted one time only. 15% to 20% of the sample is in the top ten clones.

The ophthalmopathy patients had moderately to severely active disease, with a Clinical Activity Score of 3 or higher, a NOSPECS grade of 4 or higher, and a disease duration of less than 3 months. Patients with other autoimmune diseases, uncontrolled infections, pregnancy or lactation were excluded. Clinical symptoms, serum thyroxine, TRAb, thyroid ultrasound and orbital computed tomography formed the basis of the diagnosis. Using Ficoll-Paque density gradient centrifugation, PBMCs were isolated from 8.5 to 10 ml of fresh peripheral blood. Trizol reagent was used to extract the total RNA, and its quality was then checked on an Agilent 2100 Bioanalyzer. Many counts were recorded for this clonotype. The antigen it binds to is not known. Per-base qualities were not stored, and no clone one base away is much larger. The CDR3 runs 16 residues from the cysteine to the phenylalanine. This entry keeps only the CDR3 DNA: 48 bases, framed from base 1. Deletion took 5 bases off V and 0 bases off J, with a span of 16 bases between the germline ends. The germline V gene supplies CDR1 SGHAT and CDR2 FQNNGV.

The study at large found these results: Ophthalmopathy was separated from stable hyperthyroidism by the 13-signature model with about 89% sensitivity and about 83% specificity in cross-validation and with 80%/75% in the test set. Most expanded thyroid clonotypes with a frequency above 0.001 also appeared in blood, which suggests that blood repertoires may reflect the immune response in the thyroid. Sample size was not predetermined statistically, and investigators were not blinded to group allocation. In validation, the model predicted ophthalmopathy progression with about 71% sensitivity and roughly 78% specificity; 12 predicted patients were CT-confirmed with GO in a median of around 6 months.

Recombination linked TRBV11-2 to TRBJ1-1; D gene: possibly TRBD1, on 5 matching bases. The receptor comes from an adult man with Graves' ophthalmopathy. The sample comprised peripheral blood. The sequenced DNA: TGTGCCAGCAGCCTAAGGCTAACAGGCGTGAACACTGAAGCTTTCTTT. This translates into CASSLRLTGVNTEAFF.